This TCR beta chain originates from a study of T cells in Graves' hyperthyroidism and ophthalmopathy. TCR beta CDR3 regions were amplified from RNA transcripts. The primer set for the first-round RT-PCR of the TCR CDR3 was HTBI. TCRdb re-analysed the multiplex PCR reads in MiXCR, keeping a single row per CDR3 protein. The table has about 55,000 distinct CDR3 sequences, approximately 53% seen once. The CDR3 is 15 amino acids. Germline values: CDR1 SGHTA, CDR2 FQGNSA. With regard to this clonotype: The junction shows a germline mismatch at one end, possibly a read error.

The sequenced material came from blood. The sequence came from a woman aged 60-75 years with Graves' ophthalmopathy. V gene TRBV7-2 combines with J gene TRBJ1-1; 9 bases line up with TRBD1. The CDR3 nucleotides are TGTGCTAGCAGCTTAGGAGGACAGGGGACCATTGAAGCTTTCTTT. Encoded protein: CASSLGGQGTIEAFF.